The 24 T cell receptor beta chains below were found in one sample sequenced in a study of blood T cell repertoires in COVID-19. Libraries were prepared by immunoSEQ multiplex PCR; TCRdb keeps only in-frame clonotypes and omits some of them. The table shows approximately 330,000 clones, with nearly 90% occurring only once. Sequencing was done on a sample of peripheral blood. The receptor source for this set is a middle-aged woman with COVID-19, enrolled during active disease.

The V call is TRBV27, the J call TRBJ2-1; TRBD1 matches at 7 bases. J was trimmed by 4 bases and V by 3 bases; bases with no gene match: 6. CDR1 is MNHEY and CDR2 is SMNVEV in the germline V gene (reference sequence). This CDR3 region has 15 residues. The CDR3 region has the DNA TGTGCCAGCAGTTTCGGGACAGAAGGGTACAATGAGCAGTTCTTC. Amino acids: CASSFGTEGYNEQFF.

The table lists this clone with a few counts. The chain employs TRBV25-1 and TRBJ1-1; maybe TRBD1 (6 bases). The CDR3 runs 16 residues. The V and J ends lost 6 bases and 1 base respectively, with 18 bases between them. CDR1 MGHDK and CDR2 SYGVNS come from the germline V gene. The CDR3 is CASRRTVTTSNTEAFF. The CDR3 nucleotides read TGTGCCAGCAGGAGGACAGTAACTACTTCGAACACTGAAGCTTTCTTT.

The V gene is TRBV24-1, the J gene TRBJ2-3, with 9 bases that match TRBD1. CDR1 KGHDR and CDR2 SFDVKD come from the germline V gene. The junction had 5 bases not matched to a gene; V was cut back by 5 bases and J by 0 bases. There are 16 residues in the CDR3. The chain's CDR3 is CATSGGTGFSTDTQYF. CDR3 sequence (DNA): TGTGCCACCAGTGGGGGGACAGGGTTCAGCACAGATACGCAGTATTTT.

The CDR3 loop reads CASSFRPSGRLGNEQFF. The DNA for the CDR3 is TGTGCCAGCAGCTTCCGCCCCTCTGGGAGACTGGGCAATGAGCAGTTCTTC. The V call is TRBV9, the J call TRBJ2-1; possibly TRBD2 for D (5 bases). Germline V gene lookup returns CDR1 SGDLS and CDR2 YYNGEE. The length of the CDR3 is 17 residues. Deletions cut 4 bases from V and 6 bases from J, with 23 bases between.

This clone is a singleton in its sample. The genes are TRBV25-1 and TRBJ2-1, with 8 positions matching TRBD2. From germline, CDR1 is MGHDK and CDR2 SYGVNS. The CDR3 loop spans 15 amino acids. With 3 bases clipped from V and 4 bases from J, the junction kept 5 bases outside the gene matches. CDR3 bases: TGTGCCAGCAGTGAGAGCGGGAGTAGGTACAATGAGCAGTTCTTC. Translated, it gives CASSESGSRYNEQFF.

This chain joins TRBV19 and TRBJ1-5, with D maybe TRBD1 (5 bases). The V end was cut by 7 bases, the J end by 1 base, with 14 bases between. The CDR3 runs to 15 residues. Germline V gene data show CDR1 as LNHDA and CDR2 as SQIVND (reference sequence). CDR3 sequence reads: CASNLDRQSNQPQHF. CDR3 bases: TGTGCCAGTAATTTGGATAGACAGAGCAATCAGCCCCAGCATTTT.

This chain connects TRBV6-2 or TRBV6-3 to TRBJ2-2, with D tentatively TRBD1 (6 bases). V shed 3 bases and J shed 3 bases, with 11 bases lying between them. This CDR3 is built from 15 residues. The germline V gene encodes CDR1 MNHEY and CDR2 SVGEGT. The CDR3 sequence is CASSYVTGDTGELFF. The CDR3 DNA sequence: TGTGCCAGCAGTTATGTGACAGGAGACACCGGGGAGCTGTTTTTT.

This chain joins TRBV10-3 and TRBJ1-2; 8 positions agree with TRBD1. Germline assignment: CDR1 ENHRY and CDR2 SYGVKD. With 4 bases clipped from V and 8 bases from J, the junction kept 15 bases outside the gene matches. The CDR3 has 16 residues. CDR3 sequence: CAISGPLGQGGGGYTF. Here the CDR3 DNA reads TGTGCCATCAGTGGCCCCCTCGGACAGGGAGGAGGGGGCTACACCTTC.

As DNA, the CDR3 is TGTGCCAGCAGCTGGGGGGTAGCATTCAGAGCCCGTCAGCCCCAGCATTTT. This encodes CASSWGVAFRARQPQHF. The rearrangement joins TRBV5-4 to TRBJ1-5; TRBD1 might be the D (5 bases). CDR1 and CDR2 from the germline V gene are SGHNT and YYREEE (reference sequence). Trimming removed 3 bases at V and 6 bases at J, with 22 bases between. The CDR3 has 17 residues.

The rearrangement links TRBV29-1 to TRBJ2-2; D perhaps matches TRBD1 (5 bases). The CDR3 covers 15 residues. Germline CDR1 and CDR2: SQVTM and ANQGSEA. V was clipped by 4 bases and J by 4 bases, with 16 bases between them. The CDR3 sequence is CSVVDSRVSTGELFF. In nucleotides, the CDR3 is TGCAGCGTTGTCGATTCCAGGGTCAGCACCGGGGAGCTGTTTTTT.

J is TRBJ1-6 and V is TRBV28, with 9 bases that match TRBD1. CDR3 length equals 18 residues. The ends lost 3 bases at V and 6 bases at J; junction bases unmatched: 12. Germline V gene data show CDR1 as MDHEN and CDR2 as SYDVKM. The CDR3 sequence: CASSFAGQGPHSNSPLHF. CDR3 DNA: TGTGCCAGCAGTTTCGCGGGACAGGGTCCCCATTCTAATTCACCCCTCCACTTT.

The chain carries TRBV5-1 and TRBJ2-5; D unresolved. CDR3 length: 14 amino acids. The ends were cut back, 0 bases at V and 2 bases at J, with 8 bases in the middle. Germline assignment: CDR1 SGHRS and CDR2 YFSETQ. The DNA of the CDR3 is TGCGCCAGCAGCTTGGAACAGATTCAAGAGACCCAGTACTTC. This gives the protein CASSLEQIQETQYF.

The chain links TRBV7-2 to TRBJ2-3, with 9 bases matching TRBD1. V lost 4 bases, J lost 0 bases, and 8 bases stayed unmatched. This CDR3 has 17 residues. Germline values: CDR1 SGHTA, CDR2 FQGNSA. The CDR3 DNA sequence: TGTGCCAGCAGCTCATTACCGGGACAGGGTAGCACAGATACGCAGTATTTT. The encoded protein is CASSSLPGQGSTDTQYF.

The J gene is TRBJ2-1, the V gene TRBV24-1; 9 bases are shared with TRBD1. The V gene's germline CDR1 is KGHDR and CDR2 SFDVKD. The CDR3 runs to 15 residues. The V and J ends lost 7 bases and 2 bases, in that order; junction bases with no gene match: 5. The CDR3 protein is CATSSTGGPYNEQFF. The CDR3 nucleotides are TGTGCCACCAGCTCAACAGGGGGCCCCTACAATGAGCAGTTCTTC.

The chain is built from TRBV30 and TRBJ1-2, with TRBD1 matching over 8 bases. V lost 3 bases and J lost 7; bases outside the gene matches: 10. The germline V gene encodes CDR1 GTSNPN and CDR2 SVGIG (reference sequence). This CDR3 contains 14 residues. The CDR3 DNA follows: TGTGCCTGGAGCCTAACAGGGGGTACCCGTGGCTACACCTTC. Amino acids: CAWSLTGGTRGYTF.

This sequence joins TRBV27 and TRBJ1-2; the match to TRBD1 covers 8 bases. V dropped 0 bases and J dropped 4; count of bases not matched to a gene: 4. This CDR3 spans 15 amino acids. The V gene's germline CDR1 is MNHEY and CDR2 SMNVEV (reference sequence). The CDR3 spells CASSLSTGAAYGYTF. The CDR3 DNA sequence: TGTGCCAGCAGTTTATCGACAGGGGCGGCCTATGGCTACACCTTC.

V gene TRBV2 combines with J gene TRBJ1-5, with TRBD1 as a possible D gene (5 bases). The ends were cut back, 3 bases at V and 0 bases at J, with 12 bases in the middle. Germline V CDR1 and CDR2: SNHLY, FYNNEI. CDR3 size: 16 residues. CDR3 nucleotides: TGTGCCAGCAGTGAGTTCGCAGGGAATAGCAATCAGCCCCAGCATTTT. This gives the protein CASSEFAGNSNQPQHF.

This clone was found once. This rearrangement joins TRBV4-3 to TRBJ1-6; 7 positions match TRBD1. Unmatched junction bases numbered 5, after V lost 0 bases and J lost 9 bases. The germline gives CDR1 LGHNA, CDR2 YSLEER. This CDR3 is built from 15 residues. CDR3 DNA sequence: TGCGCCAGCAGCCAAGATTACAGGGGTTTTTCACCCCTCCACTTT. Translating gives CASSQDYRGFSPLHF.

This clone was seen a few times. The chain recombines TRBV10-3 with TRBJ1-1; TRBD1 might be the D (6 bases). The CDR3 covers 13 residues. Deletions cut 6 bases from V and 1 base from J, with 9 bases between. CDR1 and CDR2 from the germline V gene are ENHRY and SYGVKD. The DNA for the CDR3 is TGTGCCATCAGCACGGGACAGAACACTGAAGCTTTCTTT. Residues: CAISTGQNTEAFF.

The rearrangement joins TRBV19 to TRBJ2-7; 8 nucleotides align to TRBD2. V gave up 8 bases and J gave up 3 bases; unmatched junction bases: 6. Germline V CDR1 and CDR2: LNHDA, SQIVND (reference sequence). This CDR3 region has 13 residues. The CDR3 region has the DNA TGTGCCAGTGCCCGGGGGGGGGACTACGAGCAGTACTTC. This encodes CASARGGDYEQYF.

V usage is TRBV27 and J usage is TRBJ2-2; D is unclear. V was pared by 6 bases and J by 2 bases, with 16 bases between. The germline V gene has CDR1 MNHEY and CDR2 SMNVEV (reference sequence). This CDR3 comprises 16 residues. CDR3 bases: TGTGCCAGCAGCCCCCACGAGACTCTAAACACCGGGGAGCTGTTTTTT. It translates to CASSPHETLNTGELFF.

This clone was counted between two and nine times. The chain has TRBV30 and TRBJ2-7; the D gene is possibly TRBD1 (6 bases). Between the trimmed V and J ends, which lost 0 bases and 3 bases, there was a span of 12 bases. The CDR3 spans 14 residues. The V gene's germline CDR1 is GTSNPN and CDR2 SVGIG (reference sequence). CDR3: CAWSVRGGNYEQYF. For the CDR3, the DNA is TGTGCCTGGAGTGTACGAGGGGGAAACTACGAGCAGTACTTC.

CDR3 amino acids: CASEFRTSRF. As DNA, the CDR3 is TGTGCCAGCGAATTCCGGACTAGCCGTTTC. This sequence joins TRBV21-1 and TRBJ2-7; TRBD2, the table's D call, was not compared with the DNA. TRBV21-1 is marked as a pseudogene. The CDR3 runs 10 residues.

This chain connects TRBV5-4 to TRBJ1-4; D not resolved. The CDR3 is 15 amino acids. Germline CDR1 is SGHNT and CDR2 is YYREEE (reference sequence). The V gene lost 3 bases and the J gene lost 4 bases, with 13 bases spanning the gap. The CDR3 protein is CASSSTASGNEKLFF. The CDR3 nucleotides read TGTGCCAGCAGCTCGACTGCATCGGGTAATGAAAAACTGTTTTTT.